This entry is about one TCR beta chain. Clones were read by immunoSEQ multiplex PCR, and TCRdb kept only the in-frame ones, dropping some. Of 60,000 to 80,000 clones listed, about 85% are singletons. The sample comes from a study of blood T cell repertoires in COVID-19. CDR3 length: 15 residues. The trim removed 6 bases at V and 0 bases at J, leaving 4 bases unmatched. Germline lookup yields CDR1 ENHRY and CDR2 SYGVKD. Specimen: peripheral blood. This sequence joins TRBV10-3 and TRBJ2-2; 7 nucleotides agree with TRBD2. The TCR sequence derives from a man aged 50 to 59 with COVID-19, enrolled during active disease. CDR3 sequence reads: CAIRMSGTNTGELFF. The CDR3 region has the DNA TGTGCCATCAGGATGAGCGGGACGAACACCGGGGAGCTGTTTTTT.